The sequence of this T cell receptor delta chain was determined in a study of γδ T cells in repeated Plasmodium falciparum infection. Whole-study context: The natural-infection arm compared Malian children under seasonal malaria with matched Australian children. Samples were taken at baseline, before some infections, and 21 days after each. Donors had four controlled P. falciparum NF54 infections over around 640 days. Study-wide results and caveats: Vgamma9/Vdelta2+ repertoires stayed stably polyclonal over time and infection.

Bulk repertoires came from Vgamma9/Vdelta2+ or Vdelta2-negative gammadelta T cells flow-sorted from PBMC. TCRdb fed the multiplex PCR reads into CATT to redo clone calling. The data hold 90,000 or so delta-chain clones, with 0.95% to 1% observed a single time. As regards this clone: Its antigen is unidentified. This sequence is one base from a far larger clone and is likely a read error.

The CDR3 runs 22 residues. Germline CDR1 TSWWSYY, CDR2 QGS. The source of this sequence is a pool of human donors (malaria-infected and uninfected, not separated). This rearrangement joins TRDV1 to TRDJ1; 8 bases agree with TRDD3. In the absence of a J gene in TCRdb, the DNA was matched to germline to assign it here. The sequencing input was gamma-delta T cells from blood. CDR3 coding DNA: TGCGCTCTTGGGGCACACGCACCTTCCACACGGGCCTGGGGGAGGTACACCGATAAACTCATCTTT. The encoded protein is CALGAHAPSTRAWGRYTDKLIF.